This record concerns one T cell receptor beta chain sequence. These data come from a study of OX40 agonist ivuxolimab in advanced cancers. The ends lost 6 bases at V and 1 base at J; junction bases unmatched: 3. CDR1 and CDR2 from the germline V gene are MNHNS and SASEGT. The CDR3 length is 14 residues. Clones were read by immunoSEQ multiplex PCR, and TCRdb kept only the in-frame ones, dropping some. The sample lists 55,000 to 65,000 clones, roughly 85% occurring once. This material consisted of CD4+ or CD8+ T cells sorted from blood, taken in a trial of the OX40 agonist ivuxolimab. The chain joins TRBV6-1 to TRBJ1-1, with 9 bases matching TRBD1. The clonotype originates from an adult with an advanced solid tumor such as melanoma, head and neck, liver or kidney cancer. CDR3 protein: CASRGTGTNTEAFF. The CDR3 DNA sequence: TGTGCCAGCAGGGGGACAGGGACGAACACTGAAGCTTTCTTT.